This T cell receptor beta chain came from a study of shared T cell receptors in the human thymus. V was pared by 3 bases and J by 2 bases, with 11 bases between. The CDR3 is 15 residues long. The germline V gene encodes CDR1 MDHEN and CDR2 SYDVKM. Data came from immunoSEQ multiplex PCR; TCRdb stores just in-frame clones and leaves some out. The data hold hundreds of thousands of clones, with roughly 88% observed a single time. These data were also filed under a second study, of human thymus T cells. Per that study: The study used thymus tissue resected during corrective heart surgery.

The chain joins TRBV28 to TRBJ1-5; no definite D call. The sequenced material came from thymocytes. The origin of this receptor is a girl less than two years old with a congenital heart defect. CDR3 sequence reads: CASSFIGRGNQPQHF. The CDR3 DNA is TGTGCCAGCAGTTTTATAGGCCGGGGCAATCAGCCCCAGCATTTT.